This is a list of T cell receptor beta chains from one sample in a study of blood T cells in healthy people across ages. TCRdb redid the calling of the 5' RACE reads with MiXCR, one entry per CDR3 protein. The sample yields approximately 670,000 distinct CDR3 sequences, 40% to 45% seen once. The sample comprised blood. These receptors all come from a man older than 75 in good health. Each CDR3 is given with its conserved first and last residue. D genes are given only for firm matches. Expanded clones get a size class; other rows say once, few or many, or leave the size out.

clone_size: few; v_call: TRBV6-2/TRBV6-3; d_call: TRBD2; j_call: TRBJ2-3; cdr3_nt: TGTGCCAGCAGTCACCGGGGACTAGAGCGTGTTACGCAGTATTTT; cdr3_aa: CASSHRGLERVTQYF
clone_size: few; v_call: TRBV20-1; d_call: TRBD2; j_call: TRBJ2-7; cdr3_nt: TGCAGTGCTAGAAGGAGAGGGGGACTAGGCACGGACGAGCAGTACTTC; cdr3_aa: CSARRRGGLGTDEQYF
clone_size: NA; v_call: TRBV7-8; d_call: NA; j_call: TRBJ1-1; cdr3_nt: TGTGCCAGCAGCTTAAGTCGGGCCCCCACTATGAACACTGAAGCTTTCTTT; cdr3_aa: CASSLSRAPTMNTEAFF
clone_size: NA; v_call: TRBV28; d_call: TRBD2; j_call: TRBJ2-3; cdr3_nt: TGTGCCAGCACCGAACCGGGACTAGGGGACACTACGCAGTATTTT; cdr3_aa: CASTEPGLGDTTQYF
clone_size: many; v_call: TRBV11-2; d_call: NA; j_call: TRBJ2-2; cdr3_nt: TGTGCCAGCAGCTTAGTCGCTCCCGGGGAGCTGTTTTTT; cdr3_aa: CASSLVAPGELFF
clone_size: many; v_call: TRBV5-1; d_call: TRBD2; j_call: TRBJ2-5; cdr3_nt: TGCGCCAGCACCTCCAGCGGGACAGAGACCCAGTACTTC; cdr3_aa: CASTSSGTETQYF
clone_size: NA; v_call: TRBV28; d_call: NA; j_call: TRBJ2-7; cdr3_nt: TGTGCCAGCAGTTCCCCCAGCGACTCCTACGAGCAGTACTTC; cdr3_aa: CASSSPSDSYEQYF
clone_size: NA; v_call: TRBV6-2/TRBV6-3; d_call: NA; j_call: TRBJ2-1; cdr3_nt: TGTGCCAGCAGGCCCCTAGCGCGACCGTTGGGGAATGAGCAGTTCTTC; cdr3_aa: CASRPLARPLGNEQFF
clone_size: few; v_call: TRBV7-2; d_call: NA; j_call: TRBJ1-2; cdr3_nt: TGTGCCAGCAGCCATAGAGAAGGAGCCTCTAGCTACACCTTC; cdr3_aa: CASSHREGASSYTF
clone_size: NA; v_call: TRBV7-9; d_call: NA; j_call: TRBJ2-1; cdr3_nt: TGTGCCAGCGGCCCGAGGGAAAATGAGCAGTTCTTC; cdr3_aa: CASGPRENEQFF
clone_size: few; v_call: TRBV28; d_call: NA; j_call: TRBJ2-1; cdr3_nt: TGTGCCAGCAGCAGGGACTCGGGTGAGCAGTTCTTC; cdr3_aa: CASSRDSGEQFF
clone_size: few; v_call: TRBV3-1; d_call: TRBD2; j_call: TRBJ2-5; cdr3_nt: TGTGCCAGCAGCCAAGATCTAGCTAGCGGGAGTTCAGAGACCCAGTACTTC; cdr3_aa: CASSQDLASGSSETQYF
clone_size: NA; v_call: TRBV6-1; d_call: NA; j_call: TRBJ2-3; cdr3_nt: TGTGCCAGCAGTTTGAGACAGCCTAGCACAGATACGCAGTATTTT; cdr3_aa: CASSLRQPSTDTQYF
clone_size: NA; v_call: TRBV5-4; d_call: NA; j_call: TRBJ2-7; cdr3_nt: TGTGCCAGCAGCCCGGACAGCTTTTACGAGCAGTACTTC; cdr3_aa: CASSPDSFYEQYF
clone_size: NA; v_call: TRBV5-1; d_call: NA; j_call: TRBJ1-1; cdr3_nt: TGCACCAGCAGCTTGATGGGGAGCGACACTGAAGCTTTCTTT; cdr3_aa: CTSSLMGSDTEAFF
clone_size: NA; v_call: TRBV28; d_call: NA; j_call: TRBJ2-2; cdr3_nt: TGTGCCAGCATGTGGACAGCGACCGGGGAGCTGTTTTTT; cdr3_aa: CASMWTATGELFF
clone_size: few; v_call: TRBV9; d_call: TRBD1; j_call: TRBJ2-6; cdr3_nt: TGTGCCAGCAGGGGACAGGGCATCTCTGGGGCCAACGTCCTGACTTTC; cdr3_aa: CASRGQGISGANVLTF
clone_size: NA; v_call: TRBV7-8; d_call: NA; j_call: TRBJ1-2; cdr3_nt: TGTGCCAGCAGCCTACTTCCCATTACGAGCTACACCTTC; cdr3_aa: CASSLLPITSYTF
clone_size: NA; v_call: TRBV6-2/TRBV6-3; d_call: TRBD2; j_call: TRBJ2-7; cdr3_nt: TGTGCCAGCAGTTCGGGACTAGCGGGAAGGCACGAGCAGTACTTC; cdr3_aa: CASSSGLAGRHEQYF
clone_size: few; v_call: TRBV11-2; d_call: NA; j_call: TRBJ2-3; cdr3_nt: TGTGCCAGCAGCTTAGATCGGAGGGGGGCTGGCACAGATACGCAGTATTTT; cdr3_aa: CASSLDRRGAGTDTQYF
clone_size: few; v_call: TRBV7-2; d_call: TRBD1; j_call: TRBJ1-4; cdr3_nt: TGTGCCAGCAGCTTCGACAGGGGGACTAATGAAAAACTGTTTTTT; cdr3_aa: CASSFDRGTNEKLFF
clone_size: many; v_call: TRBV4-3; d_call: NA; j_call: TRBJ2-3; cdr3_nt: TGCGCCAGCAGCCAAGCATGGACAGACACGCAGTATTTT; cdr3_aa: CASSQAWTDTQYF
clone_size: few; v_call: TRBV4-2; d_call: NA; j_call: TRBJ2-7; cdr3_nt: TGTGCCAGCAGCCGAGGACCCGGGGAGCAGTACTTC; cdr3_aa: CASSRGPGEQYF
clone_size: NA; v_call: TRBV6-6; d_call: NA; j_call: TRBJ2-5; cdr3_nt: TGTGCCAGCAGTTACTCGGAAGTCCAAGAGACCCAGTACTTC; cdr3_aa: CASSYSEVQETQYF
clone_size: few; v_call: TRBV14; d_call: NA; j_call: TRBJ2-5; cdr3_nt: TGTGCCAGCAGCTCCCGAGGGGGAGGATACAATGAGCAGTACTTC; cdr3_aa: CASSSRGGGYNEQYF
clone_size: NA; v_call: TRBV29-1; d_call: TRBD1; j_call: TRBJ2-7; cdr3_nt: TGCAGCGTTGAGGTCAGGGGGCGCGAGCAGTACTTC; cdr3_aa: CSVEVRGREQYF
clone_size: many; v_call: TRBV4-2; d_call: TRBD2; j_call: TRBJ2-5; cdr3_nt: TGTGCCAGCAGCCAAGATCCGACTAGCGGGGGGAAAGAGACCCAGTACTTC; cdr3_aa: CASSQDPTSGGKETQYF
clone_size: NA; v_call: TRBV6-2/TRBV6-3; d_call: NA; j_call: TRBJ2-1; cdr3_nt: TGTGCCACCGGGCGGGCGCGAAGAGATGAGCAGTTCTTC; cdr3_aa: CATGRARRDEQFF
clone_size: NA; v_call: TRBV5-8; d_call: NA; j_call: TRBJ2-1; cdr3_nt: TGTGCCAGCAGGGGTTTTGGGGGAGTCTCCTACAATGAGCAGTTCTTC; cdr3_aa: CASRGFGGVSYNEQFF
clone_size: NA; v_call: TRBV29-1; d_call: TRBD1; j_call: TRBJ1-3; cdr3_nt: TGCAGCGTAGCCGGGACAGTGGAGGGAAACACCATATATTTT; cdr3_aa: CSVAGTVEGNTIYF
clone_size: NA; v_call: TRBV6-5; d_call: TRBD1; j_call: TRBJ1-5; cdr3_nt: TGTGCCAGCAGTTACTCAGAGACAGGGAATCAGCCCCAGCATTTT; cdr3_aa: CASSYSETGNQPQHF
clone_size: NA; v_call: TRBV10-3; d_call: TRBD1; j_call: TRBJ2-3; cdr3_nt: TGTGCCACCCTAGCCCGGGACAGGGGGCTCTCGCAGTATTTT; cdr3_aa: CATLARDRGLSQYF
clone_size: NA; v_call: TRBV4-3; d_call: TRBD2; j_call: TRBJ2-1; cdr3_nt: TGCGCCAGCAGCCAAGACGGGGCGTGGGCGGGGGTCCAAAGCTCCTACAATGAGCAGTTCTTC; cdr3_aa: CASSQDGAWAGVQSSYNEQFF
clone_size: few; v_call: TRBV6-5; d_call: NA; j_call: TRBJ2-3; cdr3_nt: TGTGCCAGCAGCCTACAGGCCCCCATGGATACGCAGTATTTT; cdr3_aa: CASSLQAPMDTQYF
clone_size: once; v_call: TRBV5-6; d_call: NA; j_call: TRBJ1-1; cdr3_nt: TGTGCCAGCAACACCGGTGGGGGAATGAACACTGAAGCTTTCTTT; cdr3_aa: CASNTGGGMNTEAFF
clone_size: NA; v_call: TRBV5-8; d_call: TRBD2; j_call: TRBJ2-4; cdr3_nt: TGTGCCAGCAGCAACGGACTAGCGGGCCTCAATTACTACAATGAGCAGTACTTC; cdr3_aa: CASSNGLAGLNYYNEQYF
clone_size: few; v_call: TRBV12-3/TRBV12-4; d_call: NA; j_call: TRBJ2-7; cdr3_nt: TGTGCCAGCAGTTCCCCCAGGGGTGACTCCTACGAGCAGTACTTC; cdr3_aa: CASSSPRGDSYEQYF
clone_size: few; v_call: TRBV20-1; d_call: TRBD1; j_call: TRBJ2-5; cdr3_nt: TGCAGTGCATGGACAGGGAAAGAGACCCAGTACTTC; cdr3_aa: CSAWTGKETQYF
clone_size: few; v_call: TRBV12-3/TRBV12-4; d_call: NA; j_call: TRBJ1-2; cdr3_nt: TGTGCCAGCAGTTCGCCACCTAAGTATGGCTACACCTTC; cdr3_aa: CASSSPPKYGYTF
clone_size: NA; v_call: TRBV27; d_call: TRBD2; j_call: TRBJ2-1; cdr3_nt: TGTGCCAGCAGTGCCTTGGGTTTGCGGGAGGGAAGTGAGCAGTTCTTC; cdr3_aa: CASSALGLREGSEQFF
clone_size: NA; v_call: TRBV24-1; d_call: NA; j_call: TRBJ1-5; cdr3_nt: TGTGCCACCAGCCACCCAGGGGGCAATCAGCCCCAGCATTTT; cdr3_aa: CATSHPGGNQPQHF
clone_size: few; v_call: TRBV15; d_call: TRBD2; j_call: TRBJ2-6; cdr3_nt: TGTGCCACCAGCAGAGGCGGGGGATCTGGGGCCAACGTCCTGACTTTC; cdr3_aa: CATSRGGGSGANVLTF
clone_size: NA; v_call: TRBV6-2/TRBV6-3; d_call: TRBD1; j_call: TRBJ2-7; cdr3_nt: TGTGCCAGCAGCCCGACAGGGGATAGACGTATCGAGCAGTACTTC; cdr3_aa: CASSPTGDRRIEQYF
clone_size: many; v_call: TRBV18; d_call: NA; j_call: TRBJ2-3; cdr3_nt: TGTGCCAGCTCACGTCCGGCGGGTCCCACAGATACGCAGTATTTT; cdr3_aa: CASSRPAGPTDTQYF
clone_size: NA; v_call: TRBV7-2; d_call: NA; j_call: TRBJ2-1; cdr3_nt: TGTGCCAGCAGCTTAACGGCAGCTAACTACACTGAGCAGTTCTTC; cdr3_aa: CASSLTAANYTEQFF
clone_size: few; v_call: TRBV20-1; d_call: TRBD2; j_call: TRBJ2-3; cdr3_nt: TGCAGTGCACAAGGACTAGCGGGGGGTACAGATACGCAGTATTTT; cdr3_aa: CSAQGLAGGTDTQYF
clone_size: NA; v_call: TRBV30; d_call: NA; j_call: TRBJ2-2; cdr3_nt: TGTGCCTGGAAGGATTCGTGGCCCACCGGGGAGCTGTTTTTT; cdr3_aa: CAWKDSWPTGELFF
clone_size: NA; v_call: TRBV5-1; d_call: NA; j_call: TRBJ2-3; cdr3_nt: TGCGCCAGCTTGGATGGCGGAACTAGCACAGATACGCAGTATTTT; cdr3_aa: CASLDGGTSTDTQYF
clone_size: few; v_call: TRBV6-4; d_call: TRBD2; j_call: TRBJ2-5; cdr3_nt: TGTGCCAGCAGACCCGAGCGGGAGATCCACAATGAGCAGTACTTC; cdr3_aa: CASRPEREIHNEQYF
clone_size: NA; v_call: TRBV4-1; d_call: TRBD1; j_call: TRBJ1-1; cdr3_nt: TGCGCCAGCAGCTCGTACGACAGGGCTCGGGGTGAAGCTTTCTTT; cdr3_aa: CASSSYDRARGEAFF
clone_size: NA; v_call: TRBV29-1; d_call: NA; j_call: TRBJ1-2; cdr3_nt: TGCAGCGGAGGTGGGGGGAACTATGGCTACACCTTC; cdr3_aa: CSGGGGNYGYTF
clone_size: NA; v_call: TRBV4-1; d_call: TRBD2; j_call: TRBJ2-7; cdr3_nt: TGCGCCAGCAGCCAAGAGGCGGGAGGGCTCTCCTACGAGCAGTACTTC; cdr3_aa: CASSQEAGGLSYEQYF
clone_size: few; v_call: TRBV29-1; d_call: TRBD1; j_call: TRBJ2-7; cdr3_nt: TGCAGCGTGGGGACAGCCTCCTACGAGCAGTACTTC; cdr3_aa: CSVGTASYEQYF